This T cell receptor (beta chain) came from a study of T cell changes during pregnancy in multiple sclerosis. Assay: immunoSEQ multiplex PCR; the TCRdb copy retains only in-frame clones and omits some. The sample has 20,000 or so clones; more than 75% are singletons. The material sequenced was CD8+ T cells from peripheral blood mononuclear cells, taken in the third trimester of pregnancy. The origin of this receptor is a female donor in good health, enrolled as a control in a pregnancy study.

CDR3 DNA: TGTGCCAGTAGCCCCACCGGGACACCCAAAACCTATGGCTACACCTTC. Amino acid sequence: CASSPTGTPKTYGYTF. V is TRBV19 and J is TRBJ1-2; possibly TRBD1 for D (6 bases). Deletions cut 6 bases from V and 4 bases from J, with 21 bases between. CDR1 and CDR2 from the germline V gene are LNHDA and SQIVND (reference sequence). This CDR3 has 16 amino acids.